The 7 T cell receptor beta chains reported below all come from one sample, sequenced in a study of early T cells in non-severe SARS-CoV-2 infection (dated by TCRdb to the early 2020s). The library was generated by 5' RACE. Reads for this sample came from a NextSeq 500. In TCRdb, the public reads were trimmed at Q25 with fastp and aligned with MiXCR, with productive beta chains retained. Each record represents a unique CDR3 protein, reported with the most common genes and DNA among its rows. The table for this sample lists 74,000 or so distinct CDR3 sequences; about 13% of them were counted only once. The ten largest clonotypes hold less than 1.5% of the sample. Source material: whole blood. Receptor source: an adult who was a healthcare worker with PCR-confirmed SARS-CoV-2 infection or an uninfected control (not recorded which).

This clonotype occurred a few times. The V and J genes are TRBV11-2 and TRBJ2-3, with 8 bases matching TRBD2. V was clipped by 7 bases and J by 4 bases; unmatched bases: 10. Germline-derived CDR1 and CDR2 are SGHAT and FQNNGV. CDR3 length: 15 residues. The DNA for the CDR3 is TGTGCCAGCAAAGGGCGGCGGGAGGACGCAGATACGCAGTATTTT. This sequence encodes CASKGRREDADTQYF.

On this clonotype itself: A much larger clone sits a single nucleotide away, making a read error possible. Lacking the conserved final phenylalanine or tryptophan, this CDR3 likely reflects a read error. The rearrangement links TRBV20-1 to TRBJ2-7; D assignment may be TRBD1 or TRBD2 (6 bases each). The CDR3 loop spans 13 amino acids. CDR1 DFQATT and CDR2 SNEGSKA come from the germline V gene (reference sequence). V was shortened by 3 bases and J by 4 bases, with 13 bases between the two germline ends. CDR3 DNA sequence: TGCAGTGCTAGTAGGGGGACTCCGTACGAGCAGTACTCC. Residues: CSASRGTPYEQYS.

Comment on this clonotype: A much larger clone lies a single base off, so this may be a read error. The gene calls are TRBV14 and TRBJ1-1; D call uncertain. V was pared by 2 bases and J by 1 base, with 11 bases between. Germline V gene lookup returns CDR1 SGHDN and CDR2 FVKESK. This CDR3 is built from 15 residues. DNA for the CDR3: TGTGCCAGCAGCCAACACCCACAGTGGAACACTGAAGCTTTCTTT. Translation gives CASSQHPQWNTEAFF.

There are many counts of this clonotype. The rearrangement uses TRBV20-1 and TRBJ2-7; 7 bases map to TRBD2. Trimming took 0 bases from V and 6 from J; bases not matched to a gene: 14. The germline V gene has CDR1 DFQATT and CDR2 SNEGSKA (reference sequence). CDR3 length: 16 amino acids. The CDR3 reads CSARDPRAAGDVEQYF. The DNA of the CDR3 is TGCAGTGCTAGAGATCCCCGTGCGGCGGGAGATGTCGAGCAGTACTTC.

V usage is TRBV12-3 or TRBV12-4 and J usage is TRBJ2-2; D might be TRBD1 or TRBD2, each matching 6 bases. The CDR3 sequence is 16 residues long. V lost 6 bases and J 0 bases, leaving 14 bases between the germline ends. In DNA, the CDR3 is TGTGCCAGCAGCCCAAAGGGGGGATCGAACACCGGGGAGCTGTTTTTT. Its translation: CASSPKGGSNTGELFF.

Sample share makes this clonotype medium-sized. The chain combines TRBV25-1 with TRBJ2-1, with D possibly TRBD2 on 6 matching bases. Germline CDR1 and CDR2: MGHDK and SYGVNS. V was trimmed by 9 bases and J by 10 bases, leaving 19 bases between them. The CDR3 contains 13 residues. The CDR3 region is CASARDSGKEQFF. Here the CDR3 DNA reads TGTGCCAGTGCCCGGGACTCGGGAAAAGAGCAGTTCTTC.

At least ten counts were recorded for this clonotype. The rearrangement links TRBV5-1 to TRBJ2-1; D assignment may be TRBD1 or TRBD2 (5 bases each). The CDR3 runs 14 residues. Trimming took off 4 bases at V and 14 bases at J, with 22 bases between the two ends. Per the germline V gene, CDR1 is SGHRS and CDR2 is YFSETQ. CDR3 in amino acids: CASSIGTGVKSKFF. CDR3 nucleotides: TGCGCCAGCAGCATAGGGACCGGTGTTAAATCTAAGTTCTTC. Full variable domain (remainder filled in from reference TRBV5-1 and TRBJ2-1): KAGVTQTPRYLIKTRGQQVTLSCSPISGHRSVSWYQQTPGQGLQFLFEYFSETQRNKGNFPGRFSGRQFSNSRSEMNVSTLELGDSALYLCASSIGTGVKSKFFGPGTRLTVL.